The 3 T cell receptor beta chains presented below share a single source sample, sequenced in a study of immune evolution from preneoplasia to lung adenocarcinoma. Some clones are missing from TCRdb's copy, which holds only in-frame ones; the method was immunoSEQ multiplex PCR. This sample has around 7,000 clones, with around 77% found just once. Material for sequencing was FFPE lung adenocarcinoma in situ tissue. The origin of the receptors is a person aged 55-85 years with lung adenocarcinoma.

The chain carries TRBV10-2 and TRBJ2-3, with 9 bases matching TRBD2. With V trimmed by 7 bases and J by 4 bases, 9 bases remained unmatched. Germline V CDR1 and CDR2: WSHSY, SAAADI. CDR3 length: 15 residues. CDR3 bases: TGCGCCAGCACTGTTGCGGGGGGGGCAGCAGATACGCAGTATTTT. Amino acids: CASTVAGGAADTQYF.

This clone was seen just once. This chain connects TRBV6-1 to TRBJ1-4, with 7 bases lining up with TRBD1. Germline-derived CDR1 and CDR2 are MNHNS and SASEGT. With V trimmed by 7 bases and J by 4 bases, 6 bases remained unmatched. The CDR3 has 14 residues. Written as DNA, the CDR3 is TGTGCCAGCATCCGACAGGGCCTTAATGAAAAACTGTTTTTT. Translated, it gives CASIRQGLNEKLFF.

The chain is built from TRBV7-3 and TRBJ2-3, with D maybe TRBD2 (5 bases). The V gene lost 4 bases and the J gene lost 4 bases, with 12 bases spanning the gap. There are 14 residues in the CDR3. Per the germline V gene, CDR1 is SGHTA and CDR2 is FQGTGA. DNA of the CDR3: TGTGCCAGCAGCTCGATCGGAGGTGCAGATACGCAGTATTTT. This sequence encodes CASSSIGGADTQYF.